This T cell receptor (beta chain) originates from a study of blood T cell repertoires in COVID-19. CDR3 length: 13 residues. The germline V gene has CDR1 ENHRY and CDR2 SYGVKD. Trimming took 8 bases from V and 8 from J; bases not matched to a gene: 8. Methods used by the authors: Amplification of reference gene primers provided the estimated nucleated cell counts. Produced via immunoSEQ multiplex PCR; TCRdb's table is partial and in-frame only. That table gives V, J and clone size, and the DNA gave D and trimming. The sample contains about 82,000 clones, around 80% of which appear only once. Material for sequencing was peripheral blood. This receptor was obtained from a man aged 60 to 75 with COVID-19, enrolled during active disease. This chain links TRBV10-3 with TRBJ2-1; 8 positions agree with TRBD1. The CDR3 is CAIGSGGRDEQFF. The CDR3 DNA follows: TGTGCCATCGGTTCAGGGGGCCGGGATGAGCAGTTCTTC.